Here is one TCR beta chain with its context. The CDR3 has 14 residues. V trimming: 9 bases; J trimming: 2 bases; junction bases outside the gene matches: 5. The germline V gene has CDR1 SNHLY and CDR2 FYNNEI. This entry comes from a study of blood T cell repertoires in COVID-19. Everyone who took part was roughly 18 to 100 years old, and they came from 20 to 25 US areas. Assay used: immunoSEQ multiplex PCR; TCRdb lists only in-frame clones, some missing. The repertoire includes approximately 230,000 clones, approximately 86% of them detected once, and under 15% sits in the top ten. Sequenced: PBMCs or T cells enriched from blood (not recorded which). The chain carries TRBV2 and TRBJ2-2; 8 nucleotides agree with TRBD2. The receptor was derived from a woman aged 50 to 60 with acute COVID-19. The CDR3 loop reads CARDSGENTGELFF. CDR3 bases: TGTGCCAGAGATAGCGGGGAAAACACCGGGGAGCTGTTTTTT.